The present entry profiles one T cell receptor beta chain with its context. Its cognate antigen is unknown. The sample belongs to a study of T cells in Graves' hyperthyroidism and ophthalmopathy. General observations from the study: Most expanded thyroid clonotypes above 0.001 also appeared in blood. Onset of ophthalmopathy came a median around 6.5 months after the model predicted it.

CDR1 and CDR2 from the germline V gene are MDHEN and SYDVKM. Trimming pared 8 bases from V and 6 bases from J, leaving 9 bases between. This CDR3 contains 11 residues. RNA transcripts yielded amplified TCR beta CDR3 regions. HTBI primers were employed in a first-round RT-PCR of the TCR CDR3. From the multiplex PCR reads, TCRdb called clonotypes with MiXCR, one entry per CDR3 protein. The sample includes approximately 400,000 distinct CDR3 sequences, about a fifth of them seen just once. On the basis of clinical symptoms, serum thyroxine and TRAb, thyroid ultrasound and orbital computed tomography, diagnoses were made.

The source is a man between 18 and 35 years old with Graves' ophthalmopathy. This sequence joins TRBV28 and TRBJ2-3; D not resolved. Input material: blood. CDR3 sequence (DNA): TGTGCCAGCTTTACCGGGGATACGCAGTATTTT. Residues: CASFTGDTQYF.